The clone carrying this T cell receptor beta chain was counted ten times or more. This record comes from a study of identical twins. TCRdb re-derived calls from the 5' RACE reads in MiXCR, one entry per CDR3 protein. The sample lists more than 250,000 distinct CDR3 sequences; 8% to 9% were seen once. The CDR3 loop spans 15 amino acids. Trimming pared 6 bases from V and 6 bases from J, leaving 17 bases between. Germline V gives CDR1 KGHDR, CDR2 SFDVKD. This same sample was also taken into another study, of yellow fever vaccine responses in identical twins.

The material sequenced was memory (CD45RO+) T cells sorted from blood. The receptor comes from a woman aged 18-30 years in good health. The chain is built from TRBV24-1 and TRBJ2-1; the D gene is possibly TRBD2 (5 bases). CDR3 nucleotides: TGTGCCACCAGTTCTATGGGGAGATCATTCAATGAGCAGTTCTTC. It codes for CATSSMGRSFNEQFF.